Detailed here is one TCR beta chain. Its target is unknown. These data are taken from a study of shared clonotypes between healthy human individuals. Study details: Donors had three CD4 naive, three CD4 memory, two CD8 naive and one CD8 memory plate apiece.

Whole-study results and caveats: Of the naive CD4 clonotypes, roughly 5% were shared across four donors.

Naive-designated CD8 cells lacked CD45RO, were positively enriched for CCR7, and omitted terminally differentiated effector memory CD45RA+ cells. CDR1 SGHDN and CDR2 FVKESK come from the germline V gene. The CDR3 sequence is 17 residues long. Losses at the gene ends were 1 base for V and 2 bases for J; bases not matched to a gene: 9. Source study methods: Junction-only immunoSEQ data arrived without quality scores, meaning filtering differed. Profiling relied on immunoSEQ multiplex PCR, and the TCRdb table lists in-frame clones only, not all of them. V, J and clone size are taken as reported in that table, and D and trimming were inferred from the DNA itself. The table shows about 580,000 clones, with 95% to 98% occurring only once.

The sample comprised naive CD8+ T cells sorted from blood. V usage is TRBV14 and J usage is TRBJ2-5; 8 bases are shared with TRBD2. The receptor was isolated from a young man in good health. The CDR3 nucleotides are TGTGCCAGCAGCCAAGGTTCTTTTGGCGGGAGGCAAGAGACCCAGTACTTC. Residues: CASSQGSFGGRQETQYF.